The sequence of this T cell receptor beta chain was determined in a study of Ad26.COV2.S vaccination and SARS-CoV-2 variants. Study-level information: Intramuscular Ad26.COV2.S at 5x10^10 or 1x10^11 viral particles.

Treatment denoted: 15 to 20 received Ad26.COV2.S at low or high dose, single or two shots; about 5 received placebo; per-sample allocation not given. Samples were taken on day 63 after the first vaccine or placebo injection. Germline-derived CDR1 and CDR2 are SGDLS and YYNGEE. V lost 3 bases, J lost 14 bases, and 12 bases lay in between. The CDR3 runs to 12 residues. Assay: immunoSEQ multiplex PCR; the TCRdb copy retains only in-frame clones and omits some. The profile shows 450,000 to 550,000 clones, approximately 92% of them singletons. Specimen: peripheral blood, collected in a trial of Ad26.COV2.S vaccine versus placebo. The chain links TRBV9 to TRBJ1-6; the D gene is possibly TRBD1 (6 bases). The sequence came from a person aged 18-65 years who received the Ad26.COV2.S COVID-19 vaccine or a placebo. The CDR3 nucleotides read TGTGCCAGCAGCGACGCCAGGGGAACCCTCCACTTT. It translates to CASSDARGTLHF.